This paragraph reports one T cell receptor (beta chain). Its antigen remains unknown. This could be a read error, since a much larger clone is one nucleotide away. For Graves' hyperthyroidism to be stable, ophthalmopathy could not progress within 18 months. The CDR3 consists of 18 residues. Germline V gene sequence: CDR1 MNHNS, CDR2 SASEGT. RNA transcripts gave rise to amplified TCR beta CDR3 regions. The primer set for the first-round RT-PCR of the TCR CDR3 was HTBI. TCRdb used MiXCR to reprocess the multiplex PCR reads, holding one entry per CDR3 protein. The sample shows about 420,000 distinct CDR3 sequences, 15% to 19% of them seen only once. This sample was taken from a study of T cells in Graves' hyperthyroidism and ophthalmopathy. Study-wide findings and caveats: The authors' 13 V-J model separated ophthalmopathy from stable hyperthyroidism.

This receptor was taken from a woman aged 18-29 years with Graves' hyperthyroidism. The V gene is TRBV6-1, the J gene TRBJ1-5, with a tentative D call TRBD1 (5 bases). Sequencing was carried out using blood. CDR3 in amino acids: CASRAGGTLLGSNRPQHF. The DNA of the CDR3 is TGTGCCAGCAGGGCCGGGGGGACGTTACTTGGAAGCAATCGGCCCCAGCATTTT.